What follows are 15 T cell receptor beta chains derived from one specimen sequenced in a study of control samples from healthy donors and cancer patients. Data came from immunoSEQ multiplex PCR; TCRdb stores just in-frame clones and leaves some out. The sample consists of about 180,000 clones, roughly nine tenths of them appearing once. The material sequenced was blood. Receptors originate from a man younger than 40 in good health.

This chain links TRBV6-5 with TRBJ1-2, with D perhaps TRBD1 (5 bases). This CDR3 is built from 16 residues. CDR1 MNHEY and CDR2 SVGAGI come from the germline V gene. Between the trimmed V and J ends, which lost 4 bases and 4 bases, there was a span of 19 bases. The CDR3 reads CASSSDPGPAVYGYTF. The CDR3 coding sequence is TGTGCCAGCAGTTCCGACCCGGGACCCGCCGTCTATGGCTACACCTTC.

This chain uses TRBV20-1 with TRBJ2-3; no reliable D call. The V end was cut by 3 bases, the J end by 6 bases, with 7 bases between. This CDR3 is 11 amino acids long. The germline CDR1 and CDR2 sequences are DFQATT and SNEGSKA (reference sequence). CDR3 bases: TGCAGTGCTAGCCTTCTCGATACGCAGTATTTT. Its protein product is CSASLLDTQYF.

This clone was detected once. V and J are TRBV11-2 and TRBJ1-2; possibly TRBD1 for D (5 bases). CDR1 is SGHAT, CDR2 FQNNGV, per germline. V gave up 1 base and J gave up 6 bases, with 18 bases separating them. The CDR3 spans 16 residues. CDR3 coding DNA: TGTGCCAGCAGCTTAGGCCCCTTTGCAGGGAATAATGGCTACACCTTC. It translates to CASSLGPFAGNNGYTF.

This chain connects TRBV7-9 to TRBJ1-2; D is possibly TRBD1 (6 bases). Deletions cut 5 bases from V and 8 bases from J, with 21 bases between. Germline values: CDR1 SEHNR, CDR2 FQNEAQ (reference sequence). CDR3 size: 15 residues. CDR3 amino acids: CASSGSTGLGRGYTF. The CDR3 DNA is TGTGCCAGCAGCGGGAGTACAGGGTTGGGGAGAGGCTACACCTTC.

The rearrangement links TRBV30 to TRBJ1-4; the D is unclear. The CDR3 totals 15 residues. Trimming removed 0 bases from V and 8 bases from J, with 16 bases in between. Looked up from germline, CDR1 is GTSNPN and CDR2 is SVGIG (reference sequence). In DNA form, the CDR3 reads TGTGCCTGGAGTGTACTCGGTGGTTTTGGGGAAAAACTGTTTTTT. Its protein product is CAWSVLGGFGEKLFF. Variable domain in full (rest from reference TRBV30 and TRBJ1-4): SQTIHQWPATLVQPVGSPLSLECTVEGTSNPNLYWYRQAAGRGLQLLFYSVGIGQISSEVPQNLSASRPQDRQFILSSKKLLLSDSGFYLCAWSVLGGFGEKLFFGSGTQLSVL.

With regard to this clone: The germline gene is not matched at one end of the junction; a read error may be the cause. This chain joins TRBV24-1 and TRBJ1-5, with 9 bases identical to TRBD1. CDR3 length: 15 amino acids. CDR1 and CDR2 (germline): KGHDR, SFDVKD. CDR3 residues: CATSENTGGKQPQHF. The CDR3 DNA reads as TGTGCCACCAGTGAAAATACAGGGGGCAAACAGCCCCAGCATTTT.

The chain employs TRBV5-1 and TRBJ2-7; D is unresolved. Germline CDR1 SGHRS, CDR2 YFSETQ. Between the trimmed V and J ends, which lost 6 bases and 0 bases, there was a span of 13 bases. The CDR3 is made up of 14 amino acids. CDR3 residues: CASNLNSISYEQYF. For the CDR3, the DNA is TGCGCCAGCAACCTCAACTCCATCTCCTACGAGCAGTACTTC.

CDR3 nucleotide sequence: TGTGCCTGGAGTAGGAGAGCTGAAGCTTTCTTT. Amino acid sequence: CAWSRRAEAFF. The chain employs TRBV30 and TRBJ1-1; D is undetermined. Germline V lookup: CDR1 GTSNPN, CDR2 SVGIG (reference sequence). V lost 2 bases and J 6 bases, leaving 7 bases between the germline ends. The CDR3 extends over 11 amino acids.

This sequence joins TRBV6-6 and TRBJ1-2; D unclear. Germline loops: CDR1 MNHNY, CDR2 SVGAGI (reference sequence). Trimming pared 7 bases from V and 4 bases from J, leaving 7 bases between. There are 11 residues in the CDR3. The CDR3 here is CASKAAYGYTF. Here the CDR3 DNA reads TGTGCCAGCAAGGCAGCCTATGGCTACACCTTC.

The chain joins TRBV3-1 (or the pseudogene TRBV3-2) to TRBJ1-5, with no clear D. The CDR3 is 15 amino acids. The germline V gene has CDR1 LGHDT and CDR2 YNNKEL (reference sequence). Trimming took off 1 base at V and 6 bases at J, with 13 bases between the two ends. The CDR3 protein is CASSQGWGLSQPQHF. CDR3 sequence (DNA): TGTGCCAGCAGCCAAGGGTGGGGTTTAAGTCAGCCCCAGCATTTT.

This clone was recorded only once. CDR3 sequence: CATSDSGHSYEQYF. CDR3 DNA sequence: TGTGCCACCAGTGATTCGGGACACTCCTACGAGCAGTACTTC. The V and J genes are TRBV24-1 and TRBJ2-7; D perhaps matches TRBD1 (6 bases). V was cut by 2 bases and J by 0 bases, with 7 bases left in between. Germline assignment: CDR1 KGHDR and CDR2 SFDVKD. The CDR3 is made up of 14 amino acids.

This clone has a single count. The chain links TRBV5-1 to TRBJ2-7, with D perhaps being TRBD1 or TRBD2 (5 bases each). CDR1 SGHRS and CDR2 YFSETQ come from the germline V gene. Trimming stripped 0 bases from V and 2 bases from J, with 12 bases between. The CDR3 extends over 15 amino acids. This CDR3 is CASSLAYRGTYEQYF. The DNA for the CDR3 is TGCGCCAGCAGCTTGGCATATCGGGGCACCTACGAGCAGTACTTC.

This clone was seen only a few times. The chain has TRBV7-9 and TRBJ1-1, with D unclear. CDR1 and CDR2 from the germline V gene are SEHNR and FQNEAQ (reference sequence). The CDR3 length is 13 residues. With 2 bases removed from V and 3 bases from J, the gap between germline ends came to 7 bases. The CDR3 sequence is CASSLSSDTEAFF. As DNA, the CDR3 is TGTGCCAGCAGCTTAAGCTCTGACACTGAAGCTTTCTTT.

This chain uses TRBV9 with TRBJ1-4; 8 bases line up with TRBD1. The germline V gene encodes CDR1 SGDLS and CDR2 YYNGEE. The V segment lost 3 bases and the J segment 1 base; nucleotides outside the gene matches: 5. This CDR3 spans 16 amino acids. CDR3 residues: CASSEATGVTNEKLFF. CDR3 nucleotides: TGTGCCAGCAGCGAGGCGACAGGGGTAACTAATGAAAAACTGTTTTTT.

A word on this clone: The sample contains more than one DNA sequence encoding this CDR3. CDR3 sequence reads: CASSPSRDTEAFF. As DNA, the CDR3 is TGTGCCAGCTCACCGAGCAGGGATACTGAAGCTTTCTTT. The rearrangement links TRBV18 to TRBJ1-1, with D tentatively TRBD1 (5 bases). Germline V gene lookup returns CDR1 KGHSH and CDR2 LQKENI. The CDR3 is made up of 13 amino acids. V lost 3 bases and J lost 5, with 10 bases in between.